This record concerns one TCR beta chain sequence. Germline CDR1 and CDR2: SGHRS and YFSETQ. This CDR3 is 14 amino acids long. Deletions cut 4 bases from V and 2 bases from J, with 11 bases between. Per the authors' pipeline: Reference gene primers were amplified, and this amplification served to estimate nucleated cell counts. Clones were sequenced by immunoSEQ multiplex PCR, and TCRdb holds only the in-frame ones, with some missing. For V, J and clone size, that table is used; D and trimming come from the DNA. The repertoire includes a few hundred thousand clones, 85% of them detected once, and approximately 19% sits in the top ten. Recovered status applied to Cohort 3 donors who had two consecutive negative PCRs. It also applied to those with clearance or with symptom resolution. These data are taken from a study of blood T cell repertoires in COVID-19.

The rearrangement joins TRBV5-1 to TRBJ2-3; D is unresolved. Sequencing input: PBMCs or T cells enriched from blood (not recorded which). The sequence was obtained from a man aged 40-55 years who had recovered from COVID-19. The CDR3 protein is CASSPYAITDTQYF. As DNA, the CDR3 is TGCGCCAGCAGCCCCTACGCGATCACAGATACGCAGTATTTT.